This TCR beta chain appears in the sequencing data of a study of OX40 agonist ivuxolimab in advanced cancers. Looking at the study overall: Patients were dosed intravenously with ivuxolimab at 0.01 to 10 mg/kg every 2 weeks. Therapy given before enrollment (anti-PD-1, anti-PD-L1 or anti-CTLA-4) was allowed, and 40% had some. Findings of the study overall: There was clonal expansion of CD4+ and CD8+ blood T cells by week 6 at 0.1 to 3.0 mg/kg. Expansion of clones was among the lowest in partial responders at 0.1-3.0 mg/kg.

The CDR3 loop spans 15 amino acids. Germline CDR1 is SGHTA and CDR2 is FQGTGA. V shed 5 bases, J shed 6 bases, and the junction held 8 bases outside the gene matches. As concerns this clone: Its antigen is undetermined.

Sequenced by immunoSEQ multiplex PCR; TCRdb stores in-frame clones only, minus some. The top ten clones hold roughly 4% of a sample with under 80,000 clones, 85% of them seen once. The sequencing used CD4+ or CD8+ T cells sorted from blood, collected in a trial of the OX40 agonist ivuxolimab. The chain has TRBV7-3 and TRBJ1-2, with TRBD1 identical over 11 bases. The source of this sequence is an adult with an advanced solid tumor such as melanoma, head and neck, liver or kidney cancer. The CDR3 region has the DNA TGTGCCAGCAGCCCTGGACAGGGGGCGATGGATGGCTACACCTTC. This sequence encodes CASSPGQGAMDGYTF.